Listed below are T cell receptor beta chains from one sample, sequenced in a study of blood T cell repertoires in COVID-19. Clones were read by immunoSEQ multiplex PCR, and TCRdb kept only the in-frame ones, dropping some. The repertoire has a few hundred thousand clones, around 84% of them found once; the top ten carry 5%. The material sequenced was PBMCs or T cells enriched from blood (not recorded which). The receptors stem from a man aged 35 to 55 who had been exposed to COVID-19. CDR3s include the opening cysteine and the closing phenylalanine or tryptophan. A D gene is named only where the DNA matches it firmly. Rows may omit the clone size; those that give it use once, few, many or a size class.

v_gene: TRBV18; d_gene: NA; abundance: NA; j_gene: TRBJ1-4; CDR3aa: CASSPRPPGTNEKLFF; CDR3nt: TGTGCCAGCTCACCACGGCCCCCAGGGACTAATGAAAAACTGTTTTTT
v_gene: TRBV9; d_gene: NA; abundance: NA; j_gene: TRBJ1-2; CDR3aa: CASSDDPVRGSNGYTF; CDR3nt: TGTGCCAGCAGCGACGATCCGGTTAGGGGTTCGAATGGCTACACCTTC
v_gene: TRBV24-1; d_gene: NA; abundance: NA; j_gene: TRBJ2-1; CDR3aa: CATSDPGGSEQFF; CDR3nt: TGTGCCACCAGTGACCCTGGCGGCAGCGAGCAGTTCTTC
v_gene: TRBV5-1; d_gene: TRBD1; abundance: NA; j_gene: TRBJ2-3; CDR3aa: CASSPGTGTDTQYF; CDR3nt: TGCGCCAGCAGCCCCGGGACAGGCACAGATACGCAGTATTTT
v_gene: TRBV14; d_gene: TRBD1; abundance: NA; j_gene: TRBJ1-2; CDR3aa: CASSQGTVISGYTF; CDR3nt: TGTGCCAGCAGCCAGGGGACAGTAATTAGCGGCTACACCTTC
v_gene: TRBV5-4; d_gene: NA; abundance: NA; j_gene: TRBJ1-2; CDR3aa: CASSYPQGPPNYGYTF; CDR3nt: TGTGCCAGCAGCTATCCCCAGGGGCCTCCTAACTATGGCTACACCTTC
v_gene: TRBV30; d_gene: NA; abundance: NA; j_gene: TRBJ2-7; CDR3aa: CAWSSTYEQYF; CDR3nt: TGTGCCTGGAGTTCCACCTACGAGCAGTACTTC
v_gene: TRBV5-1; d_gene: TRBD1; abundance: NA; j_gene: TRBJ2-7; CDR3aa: CASSLDRGDYEQYF; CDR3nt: TGCGCCAGCAGCTTGGACAGGGGAGACTACGAGCAGTACTTC
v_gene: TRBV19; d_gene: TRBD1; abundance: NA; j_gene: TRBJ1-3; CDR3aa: CAAGQAVSGNTIYF; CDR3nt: TGTGCAGCCGGACAGGCAGTCTCTGGAAACACCATATATTTT
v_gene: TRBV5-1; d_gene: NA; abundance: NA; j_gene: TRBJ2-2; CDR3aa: CASSLPGICTGELFF; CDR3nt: TGCGCCAGCAGCTTGCCAGGGATTTGCACCGGGGAGCTGTTTTTT
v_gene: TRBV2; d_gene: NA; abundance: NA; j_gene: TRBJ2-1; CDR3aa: CASSELEAGNEQFF; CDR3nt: TGTGCCAGCAGTGAACTAGAAGCGGGCAATGAGCAGTTCTTC
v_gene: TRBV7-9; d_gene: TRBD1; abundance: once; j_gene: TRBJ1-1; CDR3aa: CASSPDSGQGGFETEAFF; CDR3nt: TGTGCCAGCAGCCCCGATTCGGGACAGGGTGGATTCGAGACTGAAGCTTTCTTT
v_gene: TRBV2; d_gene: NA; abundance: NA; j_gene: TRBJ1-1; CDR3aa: CASSEVPAGSGAFF; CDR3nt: TGTGCCAGCAGTGAAGTCCCGGCAGGTAGTGGAGCTTTCTTT
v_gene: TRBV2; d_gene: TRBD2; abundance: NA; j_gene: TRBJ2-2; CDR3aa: CASSSGTRSGELFF; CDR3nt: TGTGCCAGCAGTTCCGGGACTAGGTCCGGGGAGCTGTTTTTT
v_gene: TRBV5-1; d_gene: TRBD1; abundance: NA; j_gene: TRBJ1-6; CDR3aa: CASSLSAQGEGSPLHF; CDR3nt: TGCGCCAGCAGCTTGTCGGCGCAGGGGGAAGGTTCACCCCTCCACTTT
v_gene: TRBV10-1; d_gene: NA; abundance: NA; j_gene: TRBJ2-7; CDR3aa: CASSERRDPPYEQYF; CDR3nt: TGCGCCAGCAGTGAGCGGCGGGACCCCCCGTACGAGCAGTACTTC